Below, 13 T cell receptor beta chains from the same sample are listed, as sequenced in a study of blood T cell repertoires in COVID-19. Only in-frame clones appear in the TCRdb table, and some are missing; sequencing was by immunoSEQ multiplex PCR. The sample has about 320,000 clones, roughly 90% seen once. Material: peripheral blood. Source of these receptors: a woman in her twenties or thirties with COVID-19, enrolled during active disease.

This rearrangement joins TRBV2 to TRBJ1-2, with D hard to call. Trimming removed 5 bases from V and 4 bases from J, with 11 bases in between. The CDR3 has 13 amino acids. CDR1 is SNHLY and CDR2 is FYNNEI in the germline V gene. The CDR3 coding sequence is TGTGCCAGCAGTCCGCGGGAGGTCTATGGCTACACCTTC. Its translation is CASSPREVYGYTF.

The genes are TRBV28 and TRBJ2-7, with 9 bases lining up with TRBD1. V was clipped by 6 bases and J by 4 bases; unmatched bases: 10. Germline V CDR1 and CDR2: MDHEN, SYDVKM. The CDR3 totals 15 residues. The CDR3 DNA sequence: TGTGCCAGCAGGACCGGGACAGGGTCTATTTACGAGCAGTACTTC. It specifies CASRTGTGSIYEQYF.

This sequence joins TRBV28 and TRBJ1-6, with D uncertain. The germline CDR1 and CDR2 sequences are MDHEN and SYDVKM. The CDR3 contains 11 residues. V lost 4 bases, J lost 9 bases, and 4 bases lay in between. As DNA, the CDR3 is TGTGCCAGCAGTTCGTCTTCACCCCTCCACTTT. Amino acid sequence: CASSSSSPLHF.

The rearrangement joins TRBV27 to TRBJ2-7; 8 nucleotides align to TRBD2. The CDR3 contains 15 residues. The junction had 8 bases not matched to a gene; V was cut back by 6 bases and J by 1 base. The V gene's germline CDR1 is MNHEY and CDR2 SMNVEV (reference sequence). DNA for the CDR3: TGTGCCAGCAGAGGTATTAGCGGGGAGTCCTACGAGCAGTACTTC. It specifies CASRGISGESYEQYF.

The chain is built from TRBV19 and TRBJ1-1, with 12 positions matching TRBD1. The CDR3 runs 16 residues. The junction had 11 bases not matched to a gene; V was cut back by 5 bases and J by 7 bases. Per germline, CDR1 LNHDA and CDR2 SQIVND (reference sequence). The chain's CDR3 is CASSPPRDRGPDEAFF. In nucleotides, the CDR3 is TGTGCCAGTAGTCCACCTCGGGACAGGGGGCCTGATGAAGCTTTCTTT.

This chain joins TRBV30 and TRBJ2-1; no clear D. Germline V gene data show CDR1 as GTSNPN and CDR2 as SVGIG (reference sequence). This CDR3 comprises 11 residues. V lost 4 bases and J lost 10, with 11 bases in between. Here the CDR3 DNA reads TGTGCCTGGAAGATAGTATACGAGCAGTTCTTC. Its protein is CAWKIVYEQFF.

DNA for the CDR3: TGTGCCAGTAATTGGGACTGGGGGGTGGGCGGGGAGCTGTTTTTT. As protein: CASNWDWGVGGELFF. V is TRBV19 and J is TRBJ2-2, with D possibly matching TRBD2 (6 bases). The CDR3 length is 15 residues. With 7 bases removed from V and 7 bases from J, the gap between germline ends came to 19 bases. Germline V gene data show CDR1 as LNHDA and CDR2 as SQIVND (reference sequence).

The chain has TRBV27 and TRBJ2-7; 8 bases map to TRBD1. The V segment lost 5 bases and the J segment 2 bases; nucleotides outside the gene matches: 5. CDR3 length: 14 residues. CDR1 is MNHEY and CDR2 is SMNVEV in the germline V gene (reference sequence). The CDR3 spells CASSPGGFPYEQYF. The DNA for the CDR3 is TGTGCCAGCAGTCCAGGGGGCTTCCCCTACGAGCAGTACTTC.

This chain connects TRBV6-4 to TRBJ1-1, with D unclear. This CDR3 region has 10 residues. The germline V and J ends were trimmed by 8 bases and 11 bases, with 12 bases remaining between them. Germline CDR1 MRHNA, CDR2 SNTAGT. This chain's CDR3 is CASLGWRAFF. The DNA of the CDR3 is TGTGCCAGCCTTGGCTGGCGGGCTTTCTTT.

This chain links TRBV10-2 with TRBJ1-2, with 7 nucleotides matching TRBD1. The junction had 10 bases not matched to a gene; V was cut back by 6 bases and J by 0 bases. CDR3 length equals 16 residues. Germline CDR1 is WSHSY and CDR2 is SAAADI. The CDR3 spells CASSTTGTAPNYGYTF. For the CDR3, the DNA is TGCGCCAGCAGCACGACAGGGACAGCCCCTAACTATGGCTACACCTTC.

This chain links TRBV6-5 with TRBJ1-2; D uncertain. Between the trimmed V and J ends, which lost 3 bases and 0 bases, there was a span of 11 bases. The CDR3 consists of 15 residues. Per the germline V gene, CDR1 is MNHEY and CDR2 is SVGAGI. The CDR3 nucleotides read TGTGCCAGCAGTTATTTCGGCGGATCTAACTATGGCTACACCTTC. This codes for CASSYFGGSNYGYTF.

The CDR3 reads CASSLGQGQPQHF. CDR3 coding DNA: TGCGCCAGCAGCTTGGGCCAGGGTCAGCCCCAGCATTTT. The genes are TRBV5-1 and TRBJ1-5, with D maybe TRBD1 (5 bases). The CDR3 has 13 residues. Germline V gives CDR1 SGHRS, CDR2 YFSETQ. V was shortened by 0 bases and J by 6 bases, with 7 bases between the two germline ends.

The V gene is TRBV5-1, the J gene TRBJ2-2, with D perhaps TRBD1 (6 bases). Germline loops: CDR1 SGHRS, CDR2 YFSETQ. The CDR3 extends over 13 amino acids. V lost 7 bases, J lost 1 base, and 8 bases lay in between. CDR3: CASGGLNTGELFF. CDR3 nucleotides: TGCGCCAGCGGGGGCTTGAACACCGGGGAGCTGTTTTTT. Full variable domain (outside the CDR3, taken from reference TRBV5-1 and TRBJ2-2): KAGVTQTPRYLIKTRGQQVTLSCSPISGHRSVSWYQQTPGQGLQFLFEYFSETQRNKGNFPGRFSGRQFSNSRSEMNVSTLELGDSALYLCASGGLNTGELFFGEGSRLTVL.